This paragraph reports one T cell receptor (beta chain). This specimen belongs to a study of blood T cell repertoires in COVID-19. On the study more broadly: In each case, the material was cDNA or gDNA derived from T cells, B-cell-depleted T cells, or PBMCs.

The table came from immunoSEQ multiplex PCR; TCRdb's copy has only in-frame clones and leaves some out. The top ten hold about a sixth of the sample, which has around 190,000 clones, around 80% seen once. Sequencing was done on a sample of PBMCs or T cells enriched from blood (not recorded which). The receptor comes from a woman between 45 and 65 years old with acute COVID-19.

The CDR3 is CASSPRMSLLNEKLFF. DNA of the CDR3: TGTGCCAGCTCACCCCGAATGAGCCTCCTTAATGAAAAACTGTTTTTT. The chain uses TRBV18 and TRBJ1-4; no clear D gene. Germline-derived CDR1 and CDR2 are KGHSH and LQKENI. CDR3 size: 16 residues. Trimming took 3 bases from V and 4 from J, leaving 15 bases between them.